The rows below give T cell receptor beta chains drawn from one sample of a study of T cell changes during pregnancy in multiple sclerosis. Sequencing was performed with immunoSEQ multiplex PCR; in TCRdb, only in-frame clones are kept and a portion is missing. Here the sample spans nearly 110,000 clones, less than 95% being singletons. Here the sequenced sample was peripheral blood, taken in the third trimester of pregnancy. The origin of the receptors is a female donor in good health, enrolled as a control in a pregnancy study. CDR3s include the opening cysteine and the closing phenylalanine or tryptophan. A D gene is named only where the DNA matches it firmly. Clone size is not always given. Where it is, it says once, few, many or a class for expanded clones.

v_call: TRBV7-2
j_call: TRBJ2-3
clone_size: NA
d_call: TRBD2
cdr3_aa: CASSLDLAGGADTQYF
cdr3_nt: TGTGCCAGCAGCTTAGACCTAGCGGGGGGGGCAGATACGCAGTATTTT

v_call: TRBV7-2
j_call: TRBJ2-7
clone_size: NA
d_call: NA
cdr3_aa: CASSFDRYEQYF
cdr3_nt: TGTGCCAGCAGCTTCGACAGATACGAGCAGTACTTC

v_call: TRBV5-1
j_call: TRBJ1-5
clone_size: NA
d_call: TRBD1
cdr3_aa: CASSKTGDQPQHF
cdr3_nt: TGCGCCAGCAGCAAAACAGGGGATCAGCCCCAGCATTTT

v_call: TRBV5-6
j_call: TRBJ2-7
clone_size: NA
d_call: NA
cdr3_aa: CASSFGQHYEQYF
cdr3_nt: TGTGCCAGCAGCTTTGGACAGCACTACGAGCAGTACTTC

v_call: TRBV7-9
j_call: TRBJ1-4
clone_size: NA
d_call: NA
cdr3_aa: CASRPAGSNNEKLFF
cdr3_nt: TGTGCCAGCAGGCCGGCGGGATCTAATAATGAAAAACTGTTTTTT

v_call: TRBV4-1
j_call: TRBJ1-1
clone_size: few
d_call: TRBD1
cdr3_aa: CASSQGQGAYTEAFF
cdr3_nt: TGCGCCAGCAGCCAAGGACAGGGGGCTTACACTGAAGCTTTCTTT

v_call: TRBV28
j_call: TRBJ1-1
clone_size: NA
d_call: NA
cdr3_aa: CASSFRTGYTEAFF
cdr3_nt: TGTGCCAGCAGTTTTAGAACAGGGTACACTGAAGCTTTCTTT

v_call: TRBV6-5
j_call: TRBJ1-6
clone_size: NA
d_call: NA
cdr3_aa: CASSFDSLYNSPLHF
cdr3_nt: TGTGCCAGCAGCTTCGACAGCCTCTATAATTCACCCCTCCACTTT

v_call: TRBV19
j_call: TRBJ2-6
clone_size: NA
d_call: TRBD1
cdr3_aa: CASSARDRGSSGANVLTF
cdr3_nt: TGTGCCAGTAGTGCCAGGGACAGGGGTTCCTCTGGGGCCAACGTCCTGACTTTC

v_call: TRBV5-6
j_call: TRBJ1-6
clone_size: NA
d_call: NA
cdr3_aa: CASSLQAENSPLHF
cdr3_nt: TGTGCCAGCAGCCTGCAGGCAGAGAATTCACCCCTCCACTTT

v_call: TRBV19
j_call: TRBJ2-1
clone_size: few
d_call: NA
cdr3_aa: CASSVDITSYNEQFF
cdr3_nt: TGTGCCAGTAGTGTTGACATAACCAGTTACAATGAGCAGTTCTTC

v_call: TRBV19
j_call: TRBJ2-2
clone_size: NA
d_call: TRBD2
cdr3_aa: CASSIVAGALTGELFF
cdr3_nt: TGTGCCAGTAGTATTGTAGCGGGGGCCCTCACCGGGGAGCTGTTTTTT

v_call: TRBV27
j_call: TRBJ2-7
clone_size: NA
d_call: NA
cdr3_aa: CASSQEVAGASYEQYF
cdr3_nt: TGTGCCAGCAGCCAGGAGGTGGCAGGCGCCTCCTACGAGCAGTACTTC

v_call: TRBV5-6
j_call: TRBJ1-2
clone_size: once
d_call: TRBD1
cdr3_aa: CASTDREDHGYTF
cdr3_nt: TGTGCCAGCACCGACAGGGAGGACCATGGCTACACCTTC

v_call: TRBV5-5
j_call: TRBJ1-3
clone_size: NA
d_call: NA
cdr3_aa: CASSFWGVGNTIYF
cdr3_nt: TGTGCCAGCAGCTTTTGGGGGGTAGGAAACACCATATATTTT

v_call: TRBV5-4
j_call: TRBJ2-7
clone_size: NA
d_call: TRBD1
cdr3_aa: CASSQDRLTYEQYF
cdr3_nt: TGTGCCAGCAGCCAGGACAGGCTGACCTACGAGCAGTACTTC

v_call: TRBV19
j_call: TRBJ1-1
clone_size: NA
d_call: NA
cdr3_aa: CASSNTLNTEAFF
cdr3_nt: TGTGCCAGTAGCAACACGCTTAACACTGAAGCTTTCTTT

v_call: TRBV20-1
j_call: TRBJ1-2
clone_size: NA
d_call: NA
cdr3_aa: CSATGLYGYTF
cdr3_nt: TGCAGTGCAACAGGGCTCTATGGCTACACCTTC

v_call: TRBV2
j_call: TRBJ2-7
clone_size: NA
d_call: TRBD1
cdr3_aa: CASSVDRSASYEQYF
cdr3_nt: TGTGCCAGCAGTGTGGACAGGTCCGCCTCCTACGAGCAGTACTTC

v_call: TRBV5-4
j_call: TRBJ1-1
clone_size: NA
d_call: TRBD1
cdr3_aa: CASSWTGANTEAFF
cdr3_nt: TGTGCCAGCAGCTGGACAGGGGCGAACACTGAAGCTTTCTTT

v_call: TRBV4-3
j_call: TRBJ1-5
clone_size: NA
d_call: NA
cdr3_aa: CASSQVSGNQPQHF
cdr3_nt: TGCGCCAGCAGCCAAGTGTCAGGCAATCAGCCCCAGCATTTT

v_call: TRBV15
j_call: TRBJ1-4
clone_size: NA
d_call: NA
cdr3_aa: CATSRDRQGNEKLFF
cdr3_nt: TGTGCCACCAGCAGAGATAGGCAGGGGAATGAAAAACTGTTTTTT

v_call: TRBV14
j_call: TRBJ1-2
clone_size: NA
d_call: NA
cdr3_aa: CASSPTGNGYGYTF
cdr3_nt: TGTGCCAGCAGCCCCACAGGGAATGGCTATGGCTACACCTTC

v_call: TRBV19
j_call: TRBJ2-7
clone_size: NA
d_call: TRBD2
cdr3_aa: CASSMTGAGTWYEQYF
cdr3_nt: TGTGCCAGTAGTATGACGGGAGCGGGGACGTGGTACGAGCAGTACTTC

v_call: TRBV5-4
j_call: TRBJ1-1
clone_size: NA
d_call: TRBD1
cdr3_aa: CASSARQGVSYTEAFF
cdr3_nt: TGTGCCAGCAGCGCCCGACAGGGGGTTTCGTACACTGAAGCTTTCTTT

v_call: TRBV4-1
j_call: TRBJ2-1
clone_size: NA
d_call: NA
cdr3_aa: CASSLHGSPGGYNEQFF
cdr3_nt: TGCGCCAGCAGCCTCCATGGGTCGCCAGGGGGGTACAATGAGCAGTTCTTC

v_call: TRBV19
j_call: TRBJ1-1
clone_size: NA
d_call: NA
cdr3_aa: CASSPRLVPEAFF
cdr3_nt: TGTGCCAGTAGTCCCCGACTCGTGCCTGAAGCTTTCTTT

v_call: TRBV9
j_call: TRBJ1-1
clone_size: NA
d_call: NA
cdr3_aa: CASSVQGMDKAFF
cdr3_nt: TGTGCCAGCAGCGTCCAGGGGATGGATAAAGCTTTCTTT

v_call: TRBV6-1
j_call: TRBJ1-3
clone_size: once
d_call: TRBD1
cdr3_aa: CASLWTGGSGNTIYF
cdr3_nt: TGTGCCAGCCTTTGGACAGGGGGATCTGGAAACACCATATATTTT

v_call: TRBV7-9
j_call: TRBJ2-1
clone_size: NA
d_call: NA
cdr3_aa: CASSLRVRSYNEQFF
cdr3_nt: TGTGCCAGCAGCTTGAGGGTCCGGTCCTACAATGAGCAGTTCTTC

v_call: TRBV4-1
j_call: TRBJ2-1
clone_size: NA
d_call: TRBD1
cdr3_aa: CASSQSSGGTGARQFF
cdr3_nt: TGCGCCAGCAGCCAGAGTTCCGGGGGGACAGGGGCCCGGCAGTTCTTC

v_call: TRBV5-4
j_call: TRBJ2-1
clone_size: once
d_call: NA
cdr3_aa: CASSSQARSSYNEQFF
cdr3_nt: TGTGCCAGCAGCTCCCAAGCACGGAGCTCCTACAATGAGCAGTTCTTC

v_call: TRBV7-2
j_call: TRBJ2-2
clone_size: once
d_call: NA
cdr3_aa: CASSLARDTGELFF
cdr3_nt: TGTGCCAGCAGCTTAGCCCGGGATACCGGGGAGCTGTTTTTT